What follows describes a single T cell receptor (beta chain). The target antigen is unknown. These data belong to a study of T-cell memory formation after mild COVID-19. Study results and caveats: Nothing confirmed that second-wave clones peaking on day 37 were specific for SARS-CoV-2. Clones that got smaller from day 15 to 85 had even CD4/CD8, while clones growing later tipped toward CD4+. Contracting CD4+ clones were located mainly in CM and EM, and CD8+ clones in EMRA.

Germline CDR1 MNHNS, CDR2 SASEGT. V lost 6 bases to trimming and J lost 6 bases; unmatched junction nucleotides: 16. The CDR3 totals 17 residues. 5'RACE primed at constant segments yielded TCR alpha and TCR beta cDNA libraries bearing sample barcodes and UMIs. In TCRdb, the 5' RACE reads were re-called with MiXCR into one record per CDR3 protein. The sample has about 110,000 distinct CDR3 sequences, around 12% seen once. The TCR was taken from an adult woman who had mild COVID-19 (a few samples of this study predate the infection). Cell type and time point are not known. This chain joins TRBV6-1 and TRBJ2-1, with TRBD1 identical over 8 bases. Material for sequencing was PBMCs or a T cell subset sorted from them (not recorded which). CDR3 protein: CASRPDRGLPGINEQFF. CDR3 coding DNA: TGTGCCAGCAGACCAGACAGGGGACTCCCGGGAATCAATGAGCAGTTCTTC.